The 10 T cell receptor beta chains presented below share a single source sample, sequenced in a study of T cell changes during pregnancy in multiple sclerosis (dated by TCRdb to the late 2010s). Libraries were constructed by the immunoSEQ multiplex PCR assay. This immuneACCESS table, as held by TCRdb, lists in-frame sequences with V and J called but not all clones. Of the missing ones, under half trace to an unresolved V gene in checked studies; the others have no known cause. Present in this sample are about 50,000 clones, around 90% of which were seen just once. Of the sample, approximately 0.39% falls within the top ten clones. The material was CD4+ T cells from peripheral blood mononuclear cells, obtained after pregnancy. The receptors were sampled from a female donor with multiple sclerosis, enrolled in a pregnancy study.

The chain has TRBV27 and TRBJ2-1, with TRBD2 identical over 8 bases. The CDR3 loop spans 16 amino acids. Germline CDR1 MNHEY, CDR2 SMNVEV (reference sequence). The V and J ends lost 7 bases and 6 bases, in that order; junction bases with no gene match: 14. CDR3 in DNA: TGTGCCAGCACCGGAGGCAGCGGGAGTCTCAGCAATGAGCAGTTCTTC. This encodes CASTGGSGSLSNEQFF.

The chain uses TRBV10-2 and TRBJ1-1; 10 positions match TRBD1. The ends lost 7 bases at V and 7 bases at J; junction bases unmatched: 9. This CDR3 comprises 14 residues. Germline V lookup: CDR1 WSHSY, CDR2 SAAADI. CDR3 nucleotides: TGCGCCAGCAAAAGGGGGGGACAGGGGTATGAAGCTTTCTTT. It translates to CASKRGGQGYEAFF.

The V call is TRBV10-3, the J call TRBJ1-3; tentatively, D is TRBD1 (5 bases). CDR1 and CDR2 from the germline V gene are ENHRY and SYGVKD. V was cut by 6 bases and J by 0 bases, with 6 bases left in between. CDR3 size: 13 residues. CDR3 coding DNA: TGTGCCATCAGGACAGCCTCTGGAAACACCATATATTTT. Translating it yields CAIRTASGNTIYF.

The rearrangement uses TRBV28 and TRBJ2-1, with 11 positions matching TRBD2. The CDR3 is 15 amino acids. The germline CDR1 and CDR2 sequences are MDHEN and SYDVKM. The V gene end was trimmed by 6 bases and the J gene end by 4 bases; junction bases not matched to a gene: 5. The chain's CDR3 is CASRTTSGGYNEQFF. CDR3 coding DNA: TGTGCCAGCAGAACCACTAGCGGGGGTTACAATGAGCAGTTCTTC.

This clone appeared a single time. The V and J genes are TRBV4-1 and TRBJ2-1; tentatively, D is TRBD2 (6 bases). The CDR3 is 14 residues long. The germline gives CDR1 MGHRA, CDR2 YSYEKL. V gave up 0 bases and J gave up 9 bases, with 12 bases separating them. The DNA for the CDR3 is TGCGCCAGCAGCCAAGAGATTAGGCGGGGTGAGCAGTTCTTC. This encodes CASSQEIRRGEQFF.

The chain joins TRBV10-1 to TRBJ2-7; maybe TRBD1 (6 bases). V was clipped by 4 bases and J by 6 bases, with 16 bases between them. Per germline, CDR1 WNHNN and CDR2 SYGVQD (reference sequence). The CDR3 spans 14 residues. This CDR3 is CASSASQGRFEQYF. Here the CDR3 DNA reads TGCGCCAGCAGTGCTTCGCAGGGGCGGTTCGAGCAGTACTTC.

The V call is TRBV30, the J call TRBJ2-3; D unresolved. CDR3 length: 13 amino acids. Trimming took 4 bases from V and 3 from J, leaving 11 bases between them. CDR1 and CDR2 from the germline V gene are GTSNPN and SVGIG (reference sequence). CDR3 loop: CAWTLSRTDTQYF. DNA for the CDR3: TGTGCCTGGACACTCTCCCGGACAGATACGCAGTATTTT. The full variable domain, rest sourced from reference TRBV30 and TRBJ2-3, is SQTIHQWPATLVQPVGSPLSLECTVEGTSNPNLYWYRQAAGRGLQLLFYSVGIGQISSEVPQNLSASRPQDRQFILSSKKLLLSDSGFYLCAWTLSRTDTQYFGPGTRLTVL.

This clone appeared once. The chain employs TRBV7-9 and TRBJ1-3; unclear D gene. The V gene lost 4 bases and the J gene lost 2 bases, with 6 bases spanning the gap. CDR3 length: 13 residues. Per germline, CDR1 SEHNR and CDR2 FQNEAQ (reference sequence). For the CDR3, the DNA is TGTGCCAGCAGCTCGGGGACTGGAAACACCATATATTTT. Amino acids: CASSSGTGNTIYF.

The CDR3 loop reads CASSLVTGQGNEQFF. CDR3 nucleotides: TGTGCCAGCAGCTTAGTTACAGGACAGGGGAATGAGCAGTTCTTC. The chain is built from TRBV7-6 and TRBJ2-1, with 9 bases fitting TRBD1. Germline CDR1 reads SGHVS; CDR2 reads FNYEAQ. This CDR3 contains 15 residues. V lost 1 base, J lost 7 bases, and 5 bases stayed unmatched.

The genes are TRBV30 and TRBJ1-4; 7 bases map to TRBD1. CDR3 length: 13 residues. V shed 3 bases, J shed 9 bases, and the junction held 7 bases outside the gene matches. CDR1 and CDR2 (germline): GTSNPN, SVGIG (reference sequence). The CDR3 DNA reads as TGTGCCTGGAGAGGACAGGCGGGGCAAAAACTGTTTTTT. Translation: CAWRGQAGQKLFF.